This T cell receptor (beta chain) appears in the sequencing data of a study of blood T cell repertoires in COVID-19. Study-wide context: COVID-19 samples, acute and convalescent, were from the United States, Italy and Spain.

Patients in Seattle were enrolled during active infection, then followed longitudinally. This CDR3 contains 15 residues. V dropped 5 bases and J dropped 8 bases, with 16 bases sitting between them. Germline assignment: CDR1 SGHAT and CDR2 FQNNGV. The assay was immunoSEQ multiplex PCR, and TCRdb's table has in-frame clones only and misses some. The data show under 250,000 clones, more than 75% seen once. The chain couples TRBV11-2 to TRBJ1-6; possibly TRBD1 for D (5 bases). The TCR comes from an elderly woman with COVID-19, enrolled during active disease. The specimen sequenced was peripheral blood. The CDR3 nucleotides read TGTGCCAGCAGCCTAACCGGGGGTCCTCATTCACCCCTCCACTTT. Residues: CASSLTGGPHSPLHF.